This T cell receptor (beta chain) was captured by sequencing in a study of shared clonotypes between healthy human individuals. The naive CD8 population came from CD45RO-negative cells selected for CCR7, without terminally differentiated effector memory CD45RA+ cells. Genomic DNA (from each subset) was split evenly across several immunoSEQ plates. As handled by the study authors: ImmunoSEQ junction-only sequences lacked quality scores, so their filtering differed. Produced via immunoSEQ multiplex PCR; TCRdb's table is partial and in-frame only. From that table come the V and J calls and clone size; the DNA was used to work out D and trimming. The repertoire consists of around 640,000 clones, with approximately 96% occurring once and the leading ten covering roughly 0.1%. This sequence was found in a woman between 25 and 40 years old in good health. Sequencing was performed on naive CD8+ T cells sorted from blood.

For the CDR3, the DNA is TGTGCCAGTAGTATAGACCATCATTTAAGGGGTCAGCCCCAGCATTTT. It codes for CASSIDHHLRGQPQHF. The chain uses TRBV19 and TRBJ1-5, with TRBD1 as a possible D gene (5 bases). The CDR3 is 16 residues long. Germline assignment: CDR1 LNHDA and CDR2 SQIVND (reference sequence). The ends were cut back, 0 bases at V and 6 bases at J, with 15 bases in the middle.